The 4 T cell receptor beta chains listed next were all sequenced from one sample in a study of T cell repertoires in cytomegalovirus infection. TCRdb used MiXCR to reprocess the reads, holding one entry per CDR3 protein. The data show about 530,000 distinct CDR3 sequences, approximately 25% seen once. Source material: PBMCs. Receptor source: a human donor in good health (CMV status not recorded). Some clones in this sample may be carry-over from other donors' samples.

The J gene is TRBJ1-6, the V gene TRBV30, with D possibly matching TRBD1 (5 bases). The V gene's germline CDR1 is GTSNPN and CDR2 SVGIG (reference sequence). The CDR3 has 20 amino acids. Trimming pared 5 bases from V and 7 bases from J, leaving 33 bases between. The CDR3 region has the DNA TGTGCCTGGGCCAGCTCCGGGACCTTAGACGCGGCGGCGTGGAATTCACCCCTCCACTTT. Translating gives CAWASSGTLDAAAWNSPLHF.

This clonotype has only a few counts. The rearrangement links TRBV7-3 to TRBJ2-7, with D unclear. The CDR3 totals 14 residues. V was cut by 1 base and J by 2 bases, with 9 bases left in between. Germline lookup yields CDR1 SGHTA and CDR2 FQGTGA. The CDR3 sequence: CASSLNWLTYEQYF. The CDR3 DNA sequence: TGTGCCAGCAGCTTAAATTGGCTCACCTACGAGCAGTACTTC.

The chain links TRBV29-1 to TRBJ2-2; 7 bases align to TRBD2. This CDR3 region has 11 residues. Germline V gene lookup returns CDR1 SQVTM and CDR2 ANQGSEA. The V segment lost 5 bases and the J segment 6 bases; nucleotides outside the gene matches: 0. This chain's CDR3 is CSVRGAGELFF. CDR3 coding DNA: TGCAGCGTTCGGGGGGCCGGGGAGCTGTTTTTT.

For the CDR3, the DNA is TGTGCCAGCAGCTTCCGTCCGTGGGACCTATCTGGGGCCAACGTCCTGACTTTC. Its protein is CASSFRPWDLSGANVLTF. The V call is TRBV7-8, the J call TRBJ2-6; D assignment may be TRBD1 or TRBD2 (5 bases each). The CDR3 runs 18 residues. CDR1 is SGHVS and CDR2 is FQNEAQ in the germline V gene. Trimming took off 3 bases at V and 1 base at J, with 16 bases between the two ends.